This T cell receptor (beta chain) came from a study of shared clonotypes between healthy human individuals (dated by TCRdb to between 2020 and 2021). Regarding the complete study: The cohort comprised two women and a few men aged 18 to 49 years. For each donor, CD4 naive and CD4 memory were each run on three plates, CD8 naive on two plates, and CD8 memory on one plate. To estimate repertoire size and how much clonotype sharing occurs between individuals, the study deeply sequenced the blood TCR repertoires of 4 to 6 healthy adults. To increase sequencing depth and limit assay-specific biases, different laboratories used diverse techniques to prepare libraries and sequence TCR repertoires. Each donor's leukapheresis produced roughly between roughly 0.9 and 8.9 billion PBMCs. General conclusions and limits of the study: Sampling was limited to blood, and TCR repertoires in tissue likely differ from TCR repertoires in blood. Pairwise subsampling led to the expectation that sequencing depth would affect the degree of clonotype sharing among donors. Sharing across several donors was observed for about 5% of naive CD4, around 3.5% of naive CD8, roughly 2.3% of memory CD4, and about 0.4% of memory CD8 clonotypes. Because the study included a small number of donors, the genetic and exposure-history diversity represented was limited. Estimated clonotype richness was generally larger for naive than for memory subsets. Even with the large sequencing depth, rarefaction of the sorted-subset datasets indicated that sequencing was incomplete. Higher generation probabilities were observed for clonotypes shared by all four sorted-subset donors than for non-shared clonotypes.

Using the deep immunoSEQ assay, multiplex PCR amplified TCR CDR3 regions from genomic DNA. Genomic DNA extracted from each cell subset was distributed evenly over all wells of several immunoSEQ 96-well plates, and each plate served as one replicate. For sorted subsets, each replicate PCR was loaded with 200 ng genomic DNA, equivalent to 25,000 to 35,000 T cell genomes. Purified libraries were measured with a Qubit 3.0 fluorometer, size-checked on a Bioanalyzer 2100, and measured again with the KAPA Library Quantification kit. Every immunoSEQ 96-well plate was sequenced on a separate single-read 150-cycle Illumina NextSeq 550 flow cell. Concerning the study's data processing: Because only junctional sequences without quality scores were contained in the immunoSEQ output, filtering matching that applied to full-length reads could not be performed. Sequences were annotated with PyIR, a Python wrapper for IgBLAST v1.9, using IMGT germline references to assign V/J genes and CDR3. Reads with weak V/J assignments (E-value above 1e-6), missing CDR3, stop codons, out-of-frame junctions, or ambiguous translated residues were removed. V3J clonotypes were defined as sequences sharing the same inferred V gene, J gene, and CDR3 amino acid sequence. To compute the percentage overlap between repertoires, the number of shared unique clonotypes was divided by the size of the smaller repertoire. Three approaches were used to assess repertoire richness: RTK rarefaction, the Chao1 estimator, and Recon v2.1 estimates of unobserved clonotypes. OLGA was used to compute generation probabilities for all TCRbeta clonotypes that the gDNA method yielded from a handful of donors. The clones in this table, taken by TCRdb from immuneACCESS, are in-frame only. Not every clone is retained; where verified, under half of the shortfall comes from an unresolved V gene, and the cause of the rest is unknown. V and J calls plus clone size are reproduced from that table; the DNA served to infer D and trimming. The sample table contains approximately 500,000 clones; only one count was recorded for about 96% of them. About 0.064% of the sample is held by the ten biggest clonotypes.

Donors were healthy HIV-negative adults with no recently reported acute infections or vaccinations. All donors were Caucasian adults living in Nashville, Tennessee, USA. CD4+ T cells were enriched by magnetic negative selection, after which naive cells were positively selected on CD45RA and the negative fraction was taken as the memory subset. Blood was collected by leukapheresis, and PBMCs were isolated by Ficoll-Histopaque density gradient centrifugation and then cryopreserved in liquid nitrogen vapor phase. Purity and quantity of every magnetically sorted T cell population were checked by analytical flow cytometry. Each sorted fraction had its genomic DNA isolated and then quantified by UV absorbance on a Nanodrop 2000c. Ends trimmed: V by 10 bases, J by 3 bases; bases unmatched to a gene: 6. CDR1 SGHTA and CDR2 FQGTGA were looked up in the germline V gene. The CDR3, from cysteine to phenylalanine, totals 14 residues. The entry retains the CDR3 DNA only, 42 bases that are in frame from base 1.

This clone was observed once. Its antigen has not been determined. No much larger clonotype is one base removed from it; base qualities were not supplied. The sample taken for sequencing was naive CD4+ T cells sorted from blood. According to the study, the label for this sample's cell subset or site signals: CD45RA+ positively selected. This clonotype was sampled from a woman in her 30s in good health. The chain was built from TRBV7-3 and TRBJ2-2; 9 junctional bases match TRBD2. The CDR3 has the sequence CATSRTSDTGELFF. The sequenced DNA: TGTGCCACCTCGCGGACTAGCGACACCGGGGAGCTGTTTTTT.